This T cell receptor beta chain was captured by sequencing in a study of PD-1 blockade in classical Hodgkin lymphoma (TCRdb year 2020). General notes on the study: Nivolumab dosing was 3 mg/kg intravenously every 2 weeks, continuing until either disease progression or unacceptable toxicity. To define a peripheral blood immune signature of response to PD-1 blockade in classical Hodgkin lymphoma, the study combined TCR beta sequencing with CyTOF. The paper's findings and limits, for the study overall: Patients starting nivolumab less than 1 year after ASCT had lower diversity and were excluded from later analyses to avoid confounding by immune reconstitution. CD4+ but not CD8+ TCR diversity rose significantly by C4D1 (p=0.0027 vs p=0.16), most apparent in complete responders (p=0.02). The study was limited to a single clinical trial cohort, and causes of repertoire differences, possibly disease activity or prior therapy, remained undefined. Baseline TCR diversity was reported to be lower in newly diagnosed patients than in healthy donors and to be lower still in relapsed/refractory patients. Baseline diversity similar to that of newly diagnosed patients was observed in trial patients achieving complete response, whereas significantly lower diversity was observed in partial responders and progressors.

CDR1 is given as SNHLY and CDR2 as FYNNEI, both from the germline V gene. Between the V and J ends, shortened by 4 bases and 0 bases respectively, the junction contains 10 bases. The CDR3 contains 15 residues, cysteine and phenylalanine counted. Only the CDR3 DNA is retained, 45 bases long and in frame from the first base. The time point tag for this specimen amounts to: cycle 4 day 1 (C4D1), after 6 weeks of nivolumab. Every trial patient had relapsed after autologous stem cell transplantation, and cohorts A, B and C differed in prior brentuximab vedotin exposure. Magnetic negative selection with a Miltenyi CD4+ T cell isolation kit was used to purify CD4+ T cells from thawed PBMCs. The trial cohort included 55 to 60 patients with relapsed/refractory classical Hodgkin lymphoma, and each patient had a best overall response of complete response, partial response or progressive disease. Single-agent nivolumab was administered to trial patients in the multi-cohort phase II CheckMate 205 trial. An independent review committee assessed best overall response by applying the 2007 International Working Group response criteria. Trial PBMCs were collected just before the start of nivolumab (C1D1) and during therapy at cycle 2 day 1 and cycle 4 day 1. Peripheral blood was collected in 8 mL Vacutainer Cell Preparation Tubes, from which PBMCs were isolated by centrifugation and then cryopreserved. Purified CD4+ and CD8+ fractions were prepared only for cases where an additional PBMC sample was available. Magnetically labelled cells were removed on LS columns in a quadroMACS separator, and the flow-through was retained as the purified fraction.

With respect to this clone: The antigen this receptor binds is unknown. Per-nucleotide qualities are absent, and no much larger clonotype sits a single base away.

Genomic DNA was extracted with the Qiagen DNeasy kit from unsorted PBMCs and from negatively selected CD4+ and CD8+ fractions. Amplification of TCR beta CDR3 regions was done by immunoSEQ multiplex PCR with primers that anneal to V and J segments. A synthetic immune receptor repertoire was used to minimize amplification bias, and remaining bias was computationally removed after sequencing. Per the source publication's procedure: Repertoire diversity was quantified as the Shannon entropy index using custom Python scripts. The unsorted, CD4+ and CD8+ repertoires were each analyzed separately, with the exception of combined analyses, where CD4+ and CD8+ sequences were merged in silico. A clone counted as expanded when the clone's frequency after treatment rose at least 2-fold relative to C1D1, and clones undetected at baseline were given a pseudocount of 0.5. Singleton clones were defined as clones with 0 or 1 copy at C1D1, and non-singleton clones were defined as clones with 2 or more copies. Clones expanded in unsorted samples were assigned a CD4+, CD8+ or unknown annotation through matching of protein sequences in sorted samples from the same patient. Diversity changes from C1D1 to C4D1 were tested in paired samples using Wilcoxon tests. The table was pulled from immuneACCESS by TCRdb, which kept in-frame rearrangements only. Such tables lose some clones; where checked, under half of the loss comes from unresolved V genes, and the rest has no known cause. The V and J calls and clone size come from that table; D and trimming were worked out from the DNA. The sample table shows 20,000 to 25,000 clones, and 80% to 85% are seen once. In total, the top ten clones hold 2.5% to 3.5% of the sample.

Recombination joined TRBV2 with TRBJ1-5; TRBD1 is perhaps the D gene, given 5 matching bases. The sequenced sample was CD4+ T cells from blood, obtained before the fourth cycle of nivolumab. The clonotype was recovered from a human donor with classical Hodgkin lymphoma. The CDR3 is CASSAGGDSNQPQHF. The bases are TGTGCCAGCAGTGCGGGGGGGGATAGCAATCAGCCCCAGCATTTT. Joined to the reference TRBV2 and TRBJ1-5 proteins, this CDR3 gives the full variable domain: EPEVTQTPSHQVTQMGQEVILRCVPISNHLYFYWYRQILGQKVEFLVSFYNNEISEKSEIFDDQFSVERPDGSNFTLKIRSTKLEDSAMYFCASSAGGDSNQPQHFGDGTRLSIL.